The 32 T cell receptor beta chains below all came from one sample that was sequenced in a study of cytomegalovirus exposure and HLA in healthy donors. PCR used 60 Vbeta primers and 13 Jbeta primers. The protocol was immunoSEQ multiplex PCR, while the TCRdb copy is restricted to in-frame clones and leaves out a portion. The repertoire includes a few hundred thousand clones, around 79% of them detected once, and about 0.2% sits in the top ten. Input material: PBMCs. These receptors were taken from a girl aged 2 to 10 in good health and CMV-seronegative.

CDR3 coding DNA: TGTGCCAGCAGCTACAGGGTTAGCAATCAGCCCCAGCATTTT. It encodes CASSYRVSNQPQHF. The chain is built from TRBV7-2 and TRBJ1-5; tentatively, D is TRBD1 (6 bases). V dropped 4 bases and J dropped 0 bases, with 7 bases sitting between them. Germline assignment: CDR1 SGHTA and CDR2 FQGNSA. The CDR3 runs to 14 residues.

The CDR3, as DNA: TGTGCCAGCAGCGGAGGGGGGGTCTTAAAGCATTTT. Its translation is CASSGGGVLKHF. This chain uses TRBV4-2 with TRBJ1-5, with D maybe TRBD1 (6 bases). This CDR3 comprises 12 residues. V gave up 5 bases and J gave up 14 bases, with 16 bases separating them. The germline CDR1 and CDR2 sequences are LGHNA and YNFKEQ.

This chain's CDR3 is CSVVGRAWNTEAFF. CDR3 nucleotide sequence: TGCAGCGTTGTGGGCAGGGCATGGAACACTGAAGCTTTCTTT. This chain joins TRBV29-1 and TRBJ1-1; possible D gene TRBD1, 5 bases. The CDR3 is 14 residues long. In germline, CDR1 is SQVTM, CDR2 ANQGSEA. V lost 4 bases, J lost 1 base, and 13 bases lay in between.

The chain combines TRBV4-1 with TRBJ2-7, with a possible D match to TRBD1 (6 bases). CDR1 is MGHRA, CDR2 YSYEKL, per germline. The CDR3 runs 14 residues. The V end lost 2 bases, the J end lost 3 bases, and 11 bases lay between the germline ends. The CDR3 region has the DNA TGCGCCAGCAGCCAAATCGGGACAAGCTACGAGCAGTACTTC. Its translation is CASSQIGTSYEQYF.

This sequence joins TRBV4-1 and TRBJ2-7, with TRBD2 as a possible D gene (7 bases). The V gene lost 11 bases and the J gene lost 0 bases, with 14 bases spanning the gap. Germline V gives CDR1 MGHRA, CDR2 YSYEKL. The CDR3 covers 13 residues. The CDR3: CASRGGGSYEQYF. The DNA for the CDR3 is TGCGCCTCCCGCGGGGGCGGCTCCTACGAGCAGTACTTC.

The V and J genes are TRBV5-1 and TRBJ1-3, with D uncertain. V lost 1 base, J lost 3 bases, and 8 bases lay in between. Germline loops: CDR1 SGHRS, CDR2 YFSETQ. CDR3 length: 14 amino acids. The chain's CDR3 is CASSLSGIGNTIYF. As DNA, the CDR3 is TGCGCCAGCAGCTTGTCCGGTATTGGAAACACCATATATTTT. The full variable domain, with the rest looked up from reference TRBV5-1 and TRBJ1-3, is KAGVTQTPRYLIKTRGQQVTLSCSPISGHRSVSWYQQTPGQGLQFLFEYFSETQRNKGNFPGRFSGRQFSNSRSEMNVSTLELGDSALYLCASSLSGIGNTIYFGEGSWLTVV.

V is TRBV18 and J is TRBJ1-2; D call uncertain. The germline CDR1 and CDR2 sequences are KGHSH and LQKENI. Trimming removed 1 base from V and 5 bases from J, with 17 bases in between. CDR3 size: 16 residues. In DNA, the CDR3 is TGTGCCAGCTCACCACTCTTTATTACAGACACGTATGGCTACACCTTC. Its translation is CASSPLFITDTYGYTF.

Notes on this clone: The junction shows a germline mismatch at one end, possibly a read error. The chain carries TRBV27 and TRBJ1-2; TRBD1 is a possible D gene (5 bases). Germline CDR1 and CDR2: MNHEY and SMNVEV (reference sequence). This CDR3 has 15 residues. The CDR3: CASSLSLTAPYGYTF. The CDR3 DNA sequence: TGTGCCAGCAGTTTGTCCCTGACAGCCCCCTATGGCTATACCTTC.

The chain employs TRBV5-6 and TRBJ2-1; 12 nucleotides line up with TRBD2. CDR3 length: 17 amino acids. Germline V lookup: CDR1 SGHDT, CDR2 YYEEEE. The ends lost 3 bases at V and 7 bases at J; junction bases unmatched: 11. The CDR3 coding sequence is TGTGCCAGCAGCTCGAGGACTAGCGGGACGAAGTCGAATGAGCAGTTCTTC. The encoded protein is CASSSRTSGTKSNEQFF. Combining the CDR3 with reference TRBV5-6 and TRBJ2-1 gives the whole variable domain DAGVTQSPTHLIKTRGQQVTLRCSPKSGHDTVSWYQQALGQGPQFIFQYYEEEERQRGNFPDRFSGHQFPNYSSELNVNALLLGDSALYLCASSSRTSGTKSNEQFFGPGTRLTVL.

This chain links TRBV29-1 with TRBJ2-7; a weak D match, TRBD1 (5 bases). CDR1 and CDR2 from the germline V gene are SQVTM and ANQGSEA. The CDR3 length is 12 residues. Trimming pared 8 bases from V and 1 base from J, leaving 12 bases between. As DNA, the CDR3 is TGCAGCCTCCAGACAGAGTCCTACGAGCAGTACTTC. It encodes CSLQTESYEQYF.

In the case of this clone: This CDR3 is also generated by other DNA sequences in the sample. The gene calls are TRBV9 and TRBJ2-7; TRBD2 matches 11 bases. Germline V gene data show CDR1 as SGDLS and CDR2 as YYNGEE. V dropped 4 bases and J dropped 1; count of bases not matched to a gene: 4. This CDR3 has 15 amino acids. The DNA for the CDR3 is TGTGCCAGCAGCCCTAGCGGGGGGCCATCCTACGAGCAGTACTTC. This translates into CASSPSGGPSYEQYF.

The rearrangement joins TRBV6-1 to TRBJ2-2; D might be TRBD2 (5 bases). This CDR3 has 15 amino acids. The V gene's germline CDR1 is MNHNS and CDR2 SASEGT. V dropped 6 bases and J dropped 6 bases, with 17 bases sitting between them. The CDR3: CASSPGRSAAGELFF. The CDR3 DNA sequence: TGTGCCAGCAGCCCCGGACGTAGCGCCGCCGGGGAGCTGTTTTTT.

The rearrangement joins TRBV6-1 to TRBJ1-1; D gene ambiguous. Trimming took off 4 bases at V and 1 base at J, with 16 bases between the two ends. Germline CDR1 is MNHNS and CDR2 is SASEGT. This CDR3 contains 16 residues. The chain's CDR3 is CASSARLRGGNTEAFF. As DNA, the CDR3 is TGTGCCAGCAGTGCACGACTCCGGGGTGGGAACACTGAAGCTTTCTTT.

V gene TRBV13 combines with J gene TRBJ2-7, with TRBD1 as a possible D gene (5 bases). The germline V and J ends were trimmed by 5 bases and 4 bases, with 24 bases remaining between them. Looked up from germline, CDR1 is PRHDT and CDR2 is FYEKMQ (reference sequence). The CDR3 is 17 amino acids. CDR3 amino acids: CASSPHPTVPMGYEQYF. The CDR3 nucleotides read TGTGCCAGCAGCCCTCACCCGACAGTTCCAATGGGGTACGAGCAGTACTTC.

The sample holds a few counts of this clone. V is TRBV6-6 and J is TRBJ2-7; tentative D call: TRBD2 (6 bases). Germline lookup yields CDR1 MNHNY and CDR2 SVGAGI (reference sequence). There are 14 residues in the CDR3. V was cut by 2 bases and J by 5 bases, with 13 bases left in between. The CDR3 loop is CASSYPLSGDEQYF. CDR3 coding DNA: TGTGCCAGCAGTTACCCCCTCTCGGGGGACGAGCAGTACTTC.

The chain couples TRBV6-1 to TRBJ2-1; D is possibly TRBD2 (5 bases). This CDR3 contains 15 residues. The germline V and J ends were trimmed by 6 bases and 6 bases, with 18 bases remaining between them. Per the germline V gene, CDR1 is MNHNS and CDR2 is SASEGT. The CDR3 here is CASRIGVLHTNEQFF. DNA for the CDR3: TGTGCCAGCAGGATCGGGGTACTTCATACCAATGAGCAGTTCTTC.

This clone was seen a few times. The chain employs TRBV9 and TRBJ1-1; the match to TRBD1 covers 9 bases. The junction had 3 bases not matched to a gene; V was cut back by 1 base and J by 8 bases. There are 13 residues in the CDR3. Germline assignment: CDR1 SGDLS and CDR2 YYNGEE. This CDR3 is CASSVTGTGEAFF. The CDR3 DNA is TGTGCCAGCAGCGTAACCGGGACAGGGGAAGCTTTCTTT.

This rearrangement joins TRBV7-9 to TRBJ1-1; 8 positions match TRBD1. The CDR3 has 16 residues. Trimming took 7 bases from V and 2 from J; bases not matched to a gene: 12. CDR1 and CDR2 from the germline V gene are SEHNR and FQNEAQ (reference sequence). CDR3 coding DNA: TGTGCCAGCACTTCATCTGACAGGGGCCTAAACACTGAAGCTTTCTTT. It encodes CASTSSDRGLNTEAFF. The entire variable domain, with the rest obtained from reference TRBV7-9 and TRBJ1-1, is as follows: DTGVSQNPRHKITKRGQNVTFRCDPISEHNRLYWYRQTLGQGPEFLTYFQNEAQLEKSRLLSDRFSAERPKGSFSTLEIQRTEQGDSAMYLCASTSSDRGLNTEAFFGQGTRLTVV.

The chain is built from TRBV19 and TRBJ1-2; 9 bases map to TRBD1. The V segment lost 3 bases and the J segment 6 bases; nucleotides outside the gene matches: 8. This CDR3 comprises 15 residues. CDR1 and CDR2 (germline): LNHDA, SQIVND (reference sequence). CDR3 bases: TGTGCCAGTAGTATTTGGGGACAGGGTCTGGATGGCTACACCTTC. Encoded protein: CASSIWGQGLDGYTF.

The chain is built from TRBV7-3 and TRBJ2-7; the match to TRBD2 covers 8 bases. The CDR3 length is 14 residues. Per the germline V gene, CDR1 is SGHTA and CDR2 is FQGTGA. V shed 2 bases and J 10 bases; nucleotides not matched to a gene: 10. CDR3 in DNA: TGTGCCAGCAGCTTACCAGAAGCGGGGGCACCTCAGTACTTC. It is translated as CASSLPEAGAPQYF.

V usage is TRBV5-1 and J usage is TRBJ2-3, with 7 nucleotides matching TRBD2. V lost 0 bases and J lost 4; bases outside the gene matches: 5. CDR3 length: 15 amino acids. Per the germline V gene, CDR1 is SGHRS and CDR2 is YFSETQ. The CDR3 region has the DNA TGCGCCAGCAGCTTGGTGGGAGGGTCCCCAGATACGCAGTATTTT. Protein sequence: CASSLVGGSPDTQYF.

This clone showed up just a few times. The chain combines TRBV30 with TRBJ1-1; D may be TRBD1 (6 bases). The CDR3 is 16 residues long. Looked up from germline, CDR1 is GTSNPN and CDR2 is SVGIG (reference sequence). The V gene lost 3 bases and the J gene lost 1 base, with 18 bases spanning the gap. The CDR3 nucleotides read TGTGCCTGGAGCAGAGCCAGGGGCCGTGGGAACACTGAAGCTTTCTTT. Its translation: CAWSRARGRGNTEAFF.

The V call is TRBV12-1, the J call TRBJ1-5; the table's D call TRBD1 went unverified against the DNA. TRBV12-1 is labeled a pseudogene. This CDR3 contains 15 residues. As DNA, the CDR3 is TGTGCCAGCAGCTCCAAGGCGGACAGGGATCAGCCCCAGCATTTT. It translates to CASSSKADRDQPQHF.

The CDR3 spells CASSLIAGFYNEQFF. DNA for the CDR3: TGTGCCAGCAGTCTTATAGCGGGATTCTACAATGAGCAGTTCTTC. The rearrangement links TRBV14 to TRBJ2-1; TRBD2 matches 8 bases. The CDR3 sequence is 15 residues long. Germline V gives CDR1 SGHDN, CDR2 FVKESK. V was pared by 6 bases and J by 3 bases, with 7 bases of the junction left unmatched. Complete variable domain (other parts from reference TRBV14 and TRBJ2-1): EAGVTQFPSHSVIEKGQTVTLRCDPISGHDNLYWYRRVMGKEIKFLLHFVKESKQDESGMPNNRFLAERTGGTYSTLKVQPAELEDSGVYFCASSLIAGFYNEQFFGPGTRLTVL.

J is TRBJ1-5 and V is TRBV5-4; D may be TRBD1 (5 bases). Germline assignment: CDR1 SGHNT and CDR2 YYREEE (reference sequence). CDR3 length equals 14 residues. Trimming took 4 bases from V and 2 from J, leaving 10 bases between them. The CDR3 nucleotides are TGTGCCAGCAGCAAATGGGGGGGCAATCAGCCCCAGCATTTT. Translating gives CASSKWGGNQPQHF.

J is TRBJ1-1 and V is TRBV27; no clear D. Germline V gene sequence: CDR1 MNHEY, CDR2 SMNVEV (reference sequence). The CDR3 runs to 13 residues. Trimming shortened V by 6 bases and J by 5 bases, and 13 bases separated the two germline ends. The CDR3 spells CASSLLERTEAFF. CDR3 nucleotide sequence: TGTGCCAGCAGCCTACTGGAGAGGACTGAAGCTTTCTTT.

The V gene is TRBV5-4, the J gene TRBJ2-7, with 9 bases lining up with TRBD2. Trimming took 4 bases from V and 1 from J; bases not matched to a gene: 6. The germline V gene encodes CDR1 SGHNT and CDR2 YYREEE (reference sequence). The CDR3 contains 15 residues. CDR3 sequence (DNA): TGTGCCAGCAGCGGAGGGACTAGCCAGTCCTACGAGCAGTACTTC. It yields the protein CASSGGTSQSYEQYF.

Regarding this clone: Additional DNA sequences in this sample encode the identical CDR3. This chain joins TRBV19 and TRBJ2-7, with a tentative D call TRBD2 (6 bases). Germline V gene data show CDR1 as LNHDA and CDR2 as SQIVND (reference sequence). Trimming removed 5 bases at V and 2 bases at J, with 13 bases between. CDR3 length equals 14 residues. CDR3 sequence (DNA): TGTGCCAGTAGTCCGGGGACTGGAGCCTACGAGCAGTACTTC. This sequence encodes CASSPGTGAYEQYF.

The chain couples TRBV7-9 to TRBJ2-5, with 9 bases matching TRBD1. The CDR3 has 16 amino acids. Germline trimming cut 1 base from V and 4 bases from J; bases unmatched to any gene: 7. The germline gives CDR1 SEHNR, CDR2 FQNEAQ (reference sequence). DNA of the CDR3: TGTGCCAGCAGCTTAGGGGGACAGGGAGGGCGAGAGACCCAGTACTTC. Translating gives CASSLGGQGGRETQYF. Full variable domain (outside the CDR3, taken from reference TRBV7-9 and TRBJ2-5): DTGVSQNPRHKITKRGQNVTFRCDPISEHNRLYWYRQTLGQGPEFLTYFQNEAQLEKSRLLSDRFSAERPKGSFSTLEIQRTEQGDSAMYLCASSLGGQGGRETQYFGPGTRLLVL.

The V call is TRBV21-1, the J call TRBJ1-4; no check of the table's D call, TRBD1, against the DNA was made. TRBV21-1 is labeled a pseudogene. The CDR3 runs to 15 residues. The CDR3 DNA is TGTGCCAGCAGCCCACAGGGGTTTAGGGGTGAAAAACTGTTTTTT. Translating it yields CASSPQGFRGEKLFF.

This chain uses TRBV5-6 with TRBJ1-6; tentatively, D is TRBD1 (5 bases). V lost 1 base and J lost 9, with 26 bases in between. Germline V gene lookup returns CDR1 SGHDT and CDR2 YYEEEE. The CDR3 totals 19 residues. The CDR3 region has the DNA TGTGCCAGCAGCTTGAAAGGGGCCGCCCAGTTACGAAGGGCTTCACCCCTCCACTTT. This encodes CASSLKGAAQLRRASPLHF.

The genes are TRBV29-1 and TRBJ1-2; D uncertain. The CDR3 spans 14 residues. In germline, CDR1 is SQVTM, CDR2 ANQGSEA. V was trimmed by 4 bases and J by 4 bases, leaving 16 bases between them. CDR3 amino acids: CSVARLAEPYGYTF. The DNA for the CDR3 is TGCAGCGTTGCGCGATTAGCGGAGCCCTATGGCTACACCTTC.